The T cell receptor (beta chain) under discussion was sequenced for a study of blood T cells in healthy people across ages. Next came a second PCR, run for about 6 to 12 cycles, which used a sample-barcoded 5' primer along with a J-beta primer mix. Each cDNA molecule, via a template-switch adaptor with 12 random nucleotides, was tagged. Via MiXCR, TCRdb re-called the 5' RACE reads, giving one row per CDR3 protein. The sample lists about 720,000 distinct CDR3 sequences, approximately 25% seen once, with under 4% in the top ten. Germline CDR1 reads MNHNS; CDR2 reads SASEGT. This CDR3 spans 16 amino acids. V lost 4 bases to trimming and J lost 5 bases; unmatched junction nucleotides: 12. This sample also appeared in a second study, on T cells of mothers and their children. That investigation notes: A few healthy Caucasian mothers and their six children were the donors.

The sequencing sample was made of blood. V usage is TRBV6-1 and J usage is TRBJ1-2; 8 positions agree with TRBD1. This clonotype was sampled from a boy younger than 18 in good health. CDR3 region: CASSGTGYVPEYGYTF. Written as DNA, the CDR3 is TGTGCCAGCAGTGGGACAGGGTACGTCCCAGAGTATGGCTACACCTTC.